This T cell receptor (beta chain) was sequenced during a study of Ad26.COV2.S vaccination and SARS-CoV-2 variants. V lost 3 bases and J lost 0, with 3 bases in between. Germline CDR1 and CDR2: LGHDT and YNNKEL (reference sequence). There are 14 residues in the CDR3. TCRdb's table, derived via immunoSEQ multiplex PCR, lists solely in-frame clones and lacks some. The sample consists of some 320,000 clones, about 82% of them appearing once. Documented treatment: over 15 received Ad26.COV2.S at low or high dose, single or two shots; about 5 received placebo; per-sample allocation not given. All samples were drawn on day 63, counting from the first vaccine or placebo injection.

This rearrangement joins TRBV3-1 (or the pseudogene TRBV3-2) to TRBJ1-6, with D uncertain. The sample was peripheral blood, taken in a trial of Ad26.COV2.S vaccine versus placebo. The receptor's source is a person between 18 and 60 years old who received the Ad26.COV2.S COVID-19 vaccine or a placebo. CDR3 nucleotides: TGTGCCAGCAGCCAGAACTCCTATAATTCACCCCTCCACTTT. Its translation is CASSQNSYNSPLHF.